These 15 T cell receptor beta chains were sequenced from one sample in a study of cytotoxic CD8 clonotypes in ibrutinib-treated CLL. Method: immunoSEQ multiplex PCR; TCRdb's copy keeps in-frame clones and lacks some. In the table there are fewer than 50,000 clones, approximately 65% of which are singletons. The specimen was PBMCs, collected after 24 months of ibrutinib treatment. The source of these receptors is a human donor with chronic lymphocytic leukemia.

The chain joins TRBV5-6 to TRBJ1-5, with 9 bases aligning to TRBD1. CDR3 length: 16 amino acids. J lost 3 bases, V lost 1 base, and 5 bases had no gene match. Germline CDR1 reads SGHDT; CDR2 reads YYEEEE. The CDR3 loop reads CASSLRTGGLNQPQHF. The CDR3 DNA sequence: TGTGCCAGCAGCTTGAGAACAGGGGGCCTCAATCAGCCCCAGCATTTT.

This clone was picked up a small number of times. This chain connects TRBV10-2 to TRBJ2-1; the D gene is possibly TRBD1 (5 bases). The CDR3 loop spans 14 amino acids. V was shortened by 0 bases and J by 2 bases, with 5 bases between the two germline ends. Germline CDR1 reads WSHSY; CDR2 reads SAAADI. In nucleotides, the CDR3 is TGCGCCAGCAGTGAGTCGACAGCCTACAATGAGCAGTTCTTC. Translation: CASSESTAYNEQFF.

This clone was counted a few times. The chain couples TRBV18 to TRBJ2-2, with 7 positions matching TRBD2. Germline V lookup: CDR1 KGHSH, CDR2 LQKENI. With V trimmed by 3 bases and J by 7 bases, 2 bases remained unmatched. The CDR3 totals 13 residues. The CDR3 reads CASSPGLVGELFF. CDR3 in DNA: TGTGCCAGCTCACCTGGACTAGTCGGGGAGCTGTTTTTT.

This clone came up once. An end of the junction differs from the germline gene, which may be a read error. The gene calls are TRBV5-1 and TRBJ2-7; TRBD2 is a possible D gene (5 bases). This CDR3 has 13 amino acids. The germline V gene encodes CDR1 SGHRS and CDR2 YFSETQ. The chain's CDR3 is CASSPGLSNEQYF. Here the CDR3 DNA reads TGCGCCAGCAGCCCTGGACTCTCCAACGAGCAGTACTTC.

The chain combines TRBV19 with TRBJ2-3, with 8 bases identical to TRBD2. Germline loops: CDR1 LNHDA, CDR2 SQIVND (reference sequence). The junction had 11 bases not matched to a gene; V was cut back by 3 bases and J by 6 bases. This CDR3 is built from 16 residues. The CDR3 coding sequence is TGTGCCAGTAGTATTGCGTCAGCGGGAGTGCGGGATACGCAGTATTTT. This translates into CASSIASAGVRDTQYF.

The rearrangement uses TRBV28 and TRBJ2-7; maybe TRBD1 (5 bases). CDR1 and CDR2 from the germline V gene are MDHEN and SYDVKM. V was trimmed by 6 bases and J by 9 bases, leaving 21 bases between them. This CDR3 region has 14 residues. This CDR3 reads CASSPATGPRGQYF. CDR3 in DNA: TGTGCCAGCAGCCCCGCCACGGGCCCTAGGGGGCAGTACTTC. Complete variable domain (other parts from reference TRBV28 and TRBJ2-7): DVKVTQSSRYLVKRTGEKVFLECVQDMDHENMFWYRQDPGLGLRLIYFSYDVKMKEKGDIPEGYSVSREKKERFSLILESASTNQTSMYLCASSPATGPRGQYFGPGTRLTVT.

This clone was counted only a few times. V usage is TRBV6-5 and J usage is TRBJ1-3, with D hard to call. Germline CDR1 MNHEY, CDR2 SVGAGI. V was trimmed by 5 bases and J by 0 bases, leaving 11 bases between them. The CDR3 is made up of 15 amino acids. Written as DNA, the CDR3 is TGTGCCAGCAGTGGCCCCCGGATCTCTGGAAACACCATATATTTT. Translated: CASSGPRISGNTIYF.

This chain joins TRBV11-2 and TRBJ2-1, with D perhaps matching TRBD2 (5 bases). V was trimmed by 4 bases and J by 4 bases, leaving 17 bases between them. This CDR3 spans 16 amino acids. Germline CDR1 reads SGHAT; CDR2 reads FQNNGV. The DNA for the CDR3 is TGTGCCAGCAGCTCCCGTCCGGGATTAAGGTACAATGAGCAGTTCTTC. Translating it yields CASSSRPGLRYNEQFF.

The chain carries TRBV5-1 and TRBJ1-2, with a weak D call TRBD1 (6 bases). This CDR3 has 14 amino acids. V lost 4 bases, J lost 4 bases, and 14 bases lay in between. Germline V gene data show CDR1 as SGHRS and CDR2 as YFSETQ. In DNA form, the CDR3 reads TGCGCCAGCAGCCAGGACAGTCCGCTCTATGGCTACACCTTC. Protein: CASSQDSPLYGYTF.

CDR3 sequence reads: CASRSDAGREQYF. Written as DNA, the CDR3 is TGCGCCAGCAGATCGGACGCGGGGAGGGAGCAGTACTTC. The chain combines TRBV5-1 with TRBJ2-7, with a tentative D call TRBD2 (6 bases). The germline V gene has CDR1 SGHRS and CDR2 YFSETQ. The CDR3 extends over 13 amino acids. With 5 bases removed from V and 7 bases from J, the gap between germline ends came to 16 bases.

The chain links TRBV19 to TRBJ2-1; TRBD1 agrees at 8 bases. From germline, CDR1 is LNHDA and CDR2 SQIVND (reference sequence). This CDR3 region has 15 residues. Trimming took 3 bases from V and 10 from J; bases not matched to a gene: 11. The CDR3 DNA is TGTGCCAGTAGTATCCCACAGGGGGTGAAGGGGGAGCAGTTCTTC. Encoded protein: CASSIPQGVKGEQFF.

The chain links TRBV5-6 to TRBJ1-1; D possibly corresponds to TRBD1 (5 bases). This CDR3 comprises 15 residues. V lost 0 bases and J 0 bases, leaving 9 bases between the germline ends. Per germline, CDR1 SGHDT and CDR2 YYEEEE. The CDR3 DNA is TGTGCCAGCAGCTTGGTCACGGGACTGAACACTGAAGCTTTCTTT. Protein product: CASSLVTGLNTEAFF.

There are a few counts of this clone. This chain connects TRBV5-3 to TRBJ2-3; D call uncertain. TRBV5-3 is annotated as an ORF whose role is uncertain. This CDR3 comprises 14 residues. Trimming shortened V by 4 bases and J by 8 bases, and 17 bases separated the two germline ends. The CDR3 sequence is CARSLGVGVGTQYF. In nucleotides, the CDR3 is TGTGCCAGAAGCCTAGGCGTTGGGGTGGGTACGCAGTATTTT.

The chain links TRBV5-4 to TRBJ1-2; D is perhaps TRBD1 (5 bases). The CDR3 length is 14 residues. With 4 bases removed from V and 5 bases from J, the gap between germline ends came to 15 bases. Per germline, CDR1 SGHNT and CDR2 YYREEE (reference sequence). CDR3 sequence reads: CASSPDRKQYGYTF. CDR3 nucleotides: TGTGCCAGCAGCCCAGACAGAAAACAATATGGCTACACCTTC.

CDR3 in amino acids: CASRGTYEQYF. Here the CDR3 DNA reads TGTGCCAGCAGGGGGACCTACGAGCAGTACTTC. V is TRBV28 and J is TRBJ2-7, with D unclear. The V and J ends lost 6 bases and 2 bases respectively, with 5 bases between them. The CDR3 is 11 amino acids. Looked up from germline, CDR1 is MDHEN and CDR2 is SYDVKM.